The clone carrying this TCR beta chain was observed many times. The antigen is not known. According to the study, TCR beta libraries were built with iRepertoire HTBI primers and CDR3-region Arm-PCR. One entry per CDR3 protein results from TCRdb running MiXCR on the multiplex PCR reads. Here the sample spans over 350,000 distinct CDR3 sequences, approximately 16% being singletons. The data belong to a study of regulatory T cells in long-lasting Graves disease. Study-wide results and caveats: Among the persistent patients, approximately 2,900 public clonotypes were shared, more than the 750 to 1,000 shared among new patients.

Time point specified: newly diagnosed GD, antithyroid drugs for less than 3 months. From PBMCs, RNA was extracted and then used to make the TCR library. Germline CDR1 MDHEN, CDR2 SYDVKM. Trimming took 3 bases from V and 5 from J, leaving 13 bases between them. There are 14 residues in the CDR3. The data were also submitted as part of a second study, on T cells in Graves' hyperthyroidism and ophthalmopathy. In that study: Graves' hyperthyroidism was deemed stable absent ophthalmopathy progression within 18 months. Carried out on the TCR CDR3, a first-round RT-PCR used the HTBI primer set.

The input for sequencing was peripheral blood mononuclear cells (PBMCs), taken at new diagnosis, from a patient treated with antithyroid drugs. This TCR was recovered from a woman between 40 and 55 years old with Graves disease. The gene calls are TRBV28 and TRBJ2-5; D perhaps matches TRBD2 (6 bases). The CDR3 protein is CASSLEGLQETQYF. The CDR3 nucleotides are TGTGCCAGCAGTTTGGAGGGGCTGCAGGAGACCCAGTACTTC.